The 31 T cell receptor beta chains below come from one sample, sequenced in a study of blood T cells in healthy people across ages. A J-beta primer mix and a sample-barcoded 5' primer were used in a second PCR of about 7 to 12 cycles. TCRdb reanalysed the 5' RACE reads using MiXCR and keeps one entry per CDR3 protein. The sample carries hundreds of thousands of distinct CDR3 sequences, approximately 52% recorded once. The sequenced sample consisted of blood. The source is a woman of 80 years or more in good health.

Details on this clonotype: An end of the junction differs from the germline gene, which may be a read error. J is TRBJ2-1 and V is TRBV20-1; 7 bases agree with TRBD1. The CDR3 runs to 12 residues. CDR1 is DFQATT, CDR2 SNEGSKA, per germline (reference sequence). The CDR3 protein is CSAKDRYNDQFF. In DNA, the CDR3 is TGCAGTGCTAAGGACAGGTACAATGATCAGTTCTTC.

V usage is TRBV12-3 or TRBV12-4 and J usage is TRBJ2-3, with TRBD1 matching over 9 bases. The trim removed 6 bases at V and 3 bases at J, leaving 7 bases unmatched. The CDR3 is 15 residues long. CDR3 region: CASRLSGTGTDTQYF. The CDR3 region has the DNA TGTGCCAGCAGGCTATCCGGGACAGGGACAGATACGCAGTATTTT.

The V gene is TRBV10-3, the J gene TRBJ2-7; unclear D gene. Germline CDR1 reads ENHRY; CDR2 reads SYGVKD. Deletions cut 3 bases from V and 6 bases from J, with 9 bases between. CDR3 length: 12 residues. This CDR3 reads CAISDQAIEQYF. CDR3 DNA: TGTGCCATCAGTGATCAAGCAATCGAGCAGTACTTC.

This clonotype was detected ten times or more. V usage is TRBV28 and J usage is TRBJ2-1, with D perhaps TRBD1 (5 bases). The germline CDR1 and CDR2 sequences are MDHEN and SYDVKM. The CDR3 extends over 13 amino acids. The V end was cut by 6 bases, the J end by 4 bases, with 10 bases between. CDR3 in DNA: TGTGCCAGCAGCTTAGGGGTGTACAATGAGCAGTTCTTC. Translating gives CASSLGVYNEQFF.

This clonotype was observed many times. The V gene is TRBV6-5, the J gene TRBJ2-5; D is perhaps TRBD1 or TRBD2 (5 bases each). Per germline, CDR1 MNHEY and CDR2 SVGAGI. CDR3 length: 17 residues. The V gene lost 2 bases and the J gene lost 4 bases, with 20 bases spanning the gap. CDR3 sequence: CASSYGGGKRTGETQYF. In nucleotides, the CDR3 is TGTGCCAGCAGTTACGGGGGTGGGAAAAGGACGGGAGAGACCCAGTACTTC.

This chain connects TRBV12-3 or TRBV12-4 to TRBJ2-1, with 7 bases lining up with TRBD2. The CDR3 consists of 14 residues. Trimming at V came to 6 bases and at J to 8 bases, leaving 10 bases not matched to a gene. The DNA of the CDR3 is TGTGCCAGCAGACCCCCGACTAGCAATTATGAGCAGTTCTTC. Protein product: CASRPPTSNYEQFF.

The V gene is TRBV20-1, the J gene TRBJ1-3, with D unclear. CDR1 and CDR2 from the germline V gene are DFQATT and SNEGSKA (reference sequence). V was pared by 6 bases and J by 2 bases, with 14 bases between. This CDR3 has 14 amino acids. CDR3 coding DNA: TGCAGTGCCGGCAAGGCAATCCCTGGAAACACCATATATTTT. Amino acid sequence: CSAGKAIPGNTIYF.

This clonotype has ten or more counts. The J gene is TRBJ2-7, the V gene TRBV27, with a possible D match to TRBD1 (6 bases). The length of the CDR3 is 13 residues. V was shortened by 6 bases and J by 2 bases, with 11 bases between the two germline ends. Germline V gene lookup returns CDR1 MNHEY and CDR2 SMNVEV (reference sequence). CDR3 in DNA: TGTGCCAGCAGGGCACAGGGTACCTACGAGCAGTACTTC. Protein product: CASRAQGTYEQYF.

The sample holds many counts of this clonotype. Compared with germline, one end of the junction differs, possibly owing to a read error. The chain links TRBV20-1 to TRBJ1-2; no reliable D call. The CDR3 spans 14 residues. In germline, CDR1 is DFQATT, CDR2 SNEGSKA (reference sequence). In DNA form, the CDR3 reads TGCAGTGCTCGAGAGCGGGCGGATAGAAATGGCTACACCTTC. This translates into CSARERADRNGYTF.

This chain links TRBV25-1 with TRBJ1-1; 7 bases align to TRBD1. This CDR3 spans 15 amino acids. The ends lost 3 bases at V and 4 bases at J; junction bases unmatched: 8. Germline CDR1 and CDR2: MGHDK and SYGVNS. The CDR3 sequence: CASSDQGQQGTEAFF. In nucleotides, the CDR3 is TGTGCCAGCAGTGATCAGGGACAGCAGGGCACTGAAGCTTTCTTT.

This clonotype was observed many times. The CDR3 bases are TGTGCCTGGAGTGCCGCGGTCAGGACACCAGGCTATGGCTACACCTTC. As protein: CAWSAAVRTPGYGYTF. This chain joins TRBV30 and TRBJ1-2; D is possibly TRBD1 (5 bases). Germline CDR1 GTSNPN, CDR2 SVGIG (reference sequence). V lost 1 base and J 4 bases, leaving 19 bases between the germline ends. The CDR3 loop spans 16 amino acids.

The chain joins TRBV5-6 to TRBJ2-1; 9 bases agree with TRBD1. The CDR3 length is 13 residues. From germline, CDR1 is SGHDT and CDR2 YYEEEE. V lost 9 bases, J lost 3 bases, and 4 bases stayed unmatched. DNA of the CDR3: TGTGCCACCACAGGGGGCATCTACAATGAGCAGTTCTTC. Translated: CATTGGIYNEQFF.

A remark on this clonotype: A single base separates this from a much larger clone, so it may be a read error. This chain joins TRBV12-3 or TRBV12-4 and TRBJ2-1; D may match TRBD1 or TRBD2 (6 bases each). CDR3 length: 12 amino acids. V lost 7 bases, J lost 10 bases, and 14 bases lay in between. The CDR3 DNA is TGTGCCAGCACAGTGGGGGCGGGAGAGCAGTTCTTC. Its protein product is CASTVGAGEQFF.

This clonotype has only a few counts. The genes are TRBV7-2 and TRBJ2-3; a weak D match, TRBD2 (6 bases). The CDR3 loop spans 15 amino acids. Trimming pared 5 bases from V and 1 base from J, leaving 13 bases between. Germline V gene lookup returns CDR1 SGHTA and CDR2 FQGNSA. CDR3 protein: CASSPQLAGTDTQYF. CDR3 bases: TGTGCCAGCAGCCCCCAACTAGCTGGCACAGATACGCAGTATTTT.

The CDR3 here is CASSLGRDSQPQHF. For the CDR3, the DNA is TGTGCCAGCAGTTTGGGCAGGGATTCCCAGCCCCAGCATTTT. The V and J genes are TRBV27 and TRBJ1-5; weak D call: TRBD1 (5 bases). The V gene lost 3 bases and the J gene lost 7 bases, with 13 bases spanning the gap. The CDR3 runs 14 residues. Germline V gene sequence: CDR1 MNHEY, CDR2 SMNVEV (reference sequence).

The chain employs TRBV7-2 and TRBJ2-7; 11 bases align to TRBD2. Germline CDR1 is SGHTA and CDR2 is FQGNSA. J gave up 4 bases and V 5 bases, and 7 bases lay outside the gene matches. This CDR3 is built from 15 residues. CDR3 loop: CASSQTSGIRYEQYF. The CDR3 DNA reads as TGTGCCAGCAGCCAGACTAGCGGGATAAGATACGAGCAGTACTTC.

This clonotype came up a few times. V usage is TRBV20-1 and J usage is TRBJ1-5, with a weak D call TRBD1 (5 bases). V lost 4 bases to trimming and J lost 7 bases, with 20 bases between them. Per germline, CDR1 DFQATT and CDR2 SNEGSKA (reference sequence). The length of the CDR3 is 15 residues. The CDR3: CSATPWPGVGQPQHF. The CDR3 DNA reads TGCAGTGCTACCCCTTGGCCGGGGGTCGGGCAGCCCCAGCATTTT.

V usage is TRBV6-1 and J usage is TRBJ2-7; D unclear. The germline V gene encodes CDR1 MNHNS and CDR2 SASEGT. The CDR3 runs to 14 residues. Trimming took 8 bases from V and 2 from J, leaving 16 bases between them. CDR3 DNA sequence: TGTGCCAGCCTCTGGTCCGGGCAGACCTACGAGCAGTACTTC. This sequence encodes CASLWSGQTYEQYF.

The chain is built from TRBV6-6 and TRBJ2-2; D ambiguous. The CDR3 has 16 residues. Germline CDR1 MNHNY, CDR2 SVGAGI (reference sequence). Trimming took 3 bases from V and 4 from J, leaving 15 bases between them. This CDR3 reads CASSYGLRVITGELFF. The CDR3 DNA is TGTGCCAGCAGTTATGGGCTCCGGGTTATCACCGGGGAGCTGTTTTTT.

The V call is TRBV7-9, the J call TRBJ2-7, with D perhaps matching TRBD1 or TRBD2 (6 bases each). The CDR3 has 15 residues. Germline CDR1 reads SEHNR; CDR2 reads FQNEAQ (reference sequence). V dropped 1 base and J dropped 2 bases, with 12 bases sitting between them. CDR3 coding DNA: TGTGCCAGCAGCTTAGGCGGAGGGGGTACCTACGAGCAGTACTTC. It specifies CASSLGGGGTYEQYF.

Details on this clonotype: Being one base from a much bigger clone, this may be a read error. CDR3 nucleotide sequence: TGCGCCAGCAGCTTGGAGTCTAGCGGTCTCCAGAATGAGCAGTACTTC. Translation gives CASSLESSGLQNEQYF. The genes are TRBV5-1 and TRBJ2-1; TRBD2 aligns across 7 bases. The better agreement between TRBJ2-7 and the DNA end casts doubt on the J call. This CDR3 is built from 16 residues. CDR1 and CDR2 (germline): SGHRS, YFSETQ.

Regarding this clonotype: The germline gene is not matched at one end of the junction; a read error may be the cause. The chain is built from TRBV7-9 and TRBJ2-7; the match to TRBD1 covers 8 bases. The J call may be faulty, since TRBJ2-5 better matches the DNA end. Germline V lookup: CDR1 SEHNR, CDR2 FQNEAQ (reference sequence). There are 14 residues in the CDR3. The CDR3 protein is CTSSDPTGGETQYF. The CDR3 DNA is TGTACCAGCAGCGATCCAACAGGGGGAGAGACCCAGTACTTC.

This clonotype was found many times. V and J are TRBV20-1 and TRBJ1-1, with 7 bases identical to TRBD1. CDR1 is DFQATT and CDR2 is SNEGSKA in the germline V gene (reference sequence). V trimming: 3 bases; J trimming: 3 bases; junction bases outside the gene matches: 7. The CDR3 contains 14 residues. CDR3 sequence (DNA): TGCAGTGCTAGGAGGACAGGTGGCGACACTGAAGCTTTCTTT. Amino acids: CSARRTGGDTEAFF.

The chain employs TRBV29-1 and TRBJ2-1; TRBD1 agrees at 7 bases. V shed 8 bases and J 6 bases; nucleotides not matched to a gene: 7. In germline, CDR1 is SQVTM, CDR2 ANQGSEA. The CDR3 extends over 12 amino acids. CDR3 bases: TGCAGCTCCTTAGGGACAGCCAATGAGCAGTTCTTC. Translating gives CSSLGTANEQFF.

This chain joins TRBV10-3 and TRBJ2-5; possibly TRBD2 for D (7 bases). This CDR3 has 12 amino acids. The germline V gene has CDR1 ENHRY and CDR2 SYGVKD. The V end lost 10 bases, the J end lost 11 bases, and 20 bases lay between the germline ends. The CDR3 sequence is CASRGAYNEQYF. CDR3 DNA sequence: TGTGCCAGCCGGGGGGCCTACAATGAGCAGTACTTC.

In its sample, this clonotype was seen many times. The rearrangement joins TRBV3-1 to TRBJ2-7; no definite D call. The CDR3 consists of 18 residues. Between the trimmed V and J ends, which lost 3 bases and 0 bases, there was a span of 21 bases. CDR1 and CDR2 from the germline V gene are LGHDT and YNNKEL (reference sequence). CDR3 amino acids: CASSHQTSRRSYSYEQYF. DNA for the CDR3: TGTGCCAGCAGCCACCAAACCTCCCGGCGGAGCTACTCCTACGAGCAGTACTTC.

This clonotype has just a few counts. The genes are TRBV5-1 and TRBJ2-4; 7 bases fit TRBD2. The CDR3 extends over 14 amino acids. V shed 6 bases and J 1 base; nucleotides not matched to a gene: 4. CDR1 is SGHRS, CDR2 YFSETQ, per germline. The CDR3, as DNA: TGCGCCAGCACCCTCGGGGGGGCCAAAAACATTCAGTACTTC. This sequence encodes CASTLGGAKNIQYF. The full variable domain, completed using reference TRBV5-1 and TRBJ2-4, is KAGVTQTPRYLIKTRGQQVTLSCSPISGHRSVSWYQQTPGQGLQFLFEYFSETQRNKGNFPGRFSGRQFSNSRSEMNVSTLELGDSALYLCASTLGGAKNIQYFGAGTRLSVL.

The chain employs TRBV29-1 and TRBJ2-7; 9 nucleotides agree with TRBD1. CDR3 length: 15 amino acids. CDR1 and CDR2 (germline): SQVTM, ANQGSEA. J lost 2 bases, V lost 2 bases, and 7 bases had no gene match. CDR3 nucleotide sequence: TGCAGCGTTGAAATCCCGACAGGGGGGCCCTACGAGCAGTACTTC. This encodes CSVEIPTGGPYEQYF.

This chain connects TRBV20-1 to TRBJ2-1; 12 positions agree with TRBD2. The V gene's germline CDR1 is DFQATT and CDR2 SNEGSKA (reference sequence). The CDR3 totals 16 residues. V lost 0 bases, J lost 4 bases, and 4 bases stayed unmatched. CDR3 protein: CSARDLTSGGYNEQFF. In DNA form, the CDR3 reads TGCAGTGCTAGAGACCTGACTAGCGGGGGATACAATGAGCAGTTCTTC.

J is TRBJ1-1 and V is TRBV7-9; D is unclear. CDR3 size: 15 residues. The germline V gene encodes CDR1 SEHNR and CDR2 FQNEAQ (reference sequence). Between the trimmed V and J ends, which lost 1 base and 0 bases, there was a span of 9 bases. The CDR3: CASSLVGRLNTEAFF. DNA of the CDR3: TGTGCCAGCAGCTTAGTAGGTCGGCTGAACACTGAAGCTTTCTTT.

This clonotype was seen only a few times. This chain connects TRBV5-1 to TRBJ2-3, with 8 bases lining up with TRBD2. Losses at the gene ends were 4 bases for V and 5 bases for J; bases not matched to a gene: 9. The germline V gene has CDR1 SGHRS and CDR2 YFSETQ. The CDR3 length is 15 residues. The CDR3 sequence is CASSMTQRELDTQYF. In DNA, the CDR3 is TGCGCCAGCAGCATGACCCAGCGGGAGTTAGATACGCAGTATTTT.